This entry concerns a single TCR beta chain. This clonotype was detected only a few times. What antigen it recognizes has not been identified. The junction does not match germline at one end; this may be a read error. TCR libraries were built from roughly 370 ng RNA with the Immunoverse kit, using molecular barcoded adaptors covering alpha/delta and beta/gamma chains. TCR library preparation was performed with the same RNA that was used for transcriptome sequencing. Sequencing of TCR libraries was carried out on an Illumina HiSeq 4000 with 2 x 150 cycles. Processing in the source paper ran as follows. TCR reads were aligned to human V, D, J and C references and assembled into CDR3 clonotypes with MiXCR, including quality filtering and error correction. The tcR package in R was used for analysis of clonotype counts and gene usage diversity. For inspection of raw mapping reads, RNA-seq reads were mapped by STAR aligner version 2.5.3a onto GRCh37 of the human genome. To test the effect of sequencing depth on detected clonotypes, IR-seq fastq files were randomly downsampled using Seqtk 1.3. TCRdb passed the public sequencing reads through fastp at Q25 and MiXCR, retaining productive beta sequences. Every CDR3 protein is listed once, alongside the most common genes and DNA of its rows. TCRdb's processing, not the authors' own work, is the source of the V and J calls. Recorded for this sample are 35,000 to 40,000 distinct CDR3 sequences; around 13% of them occurred a single time. Roughly 18% of the sample belongs to the ten largest clones.

Bone marrow was sampled from every patient at the time of active disease. Bone marrow mononuclear cells were isolated by Ficoll-Hypaque density gradient centrifugation. Myeloma plasma cells were removed and CD138-negative cells were collected by negative selection after labeling with CD138 magnetic microbeads on a MACS separator. The purity of the isolated cells was checked by flow cytometry with CD138 antibodies on an Attune NxT. TRIzol reagent was used to extract total RNA, and a NanoDrop spectrophotometer was used to quantify the extracted RNA. For each patient, paired RNA-seq and IR-seq were run on the CD138-negative bone marrow sample from that patient. This entry belongs to a study of read filtering for tumor transcriptome and immune sequencing (TCRdb year 2020). Study-level background: The cohort consisted of about 17 male and more than 11 female patients, with a mean age of 65.9 years and an age range of about 47 to 85. Whole-transcriptome libraries were prepared with the TruSeq RNA Access Library Prep Kit after DNase treatment. The study compared TCR repertoires from targeted immune repertoire sequencing and bulk whole-transcriptome sequencing run on the same bone marrow samples. By revised international staging, eight or nine patients were R-ISS I, 16 were R-ISS II and more than five were R-ISS III. Per sample, about 4.05 to 11 million TCR-region mapped reads were obtained with IR-seq, compared with only roughly 80 to 1273 with RNA-seq. One of the main goals was to work out a read-filtering strategy for immune repertoire data, in particular whether clonotypes backed by only a single read should be removed.

Results the study describes overall, beyond this receptor: When single-read clonotypes were removed, the proportions of shared clonotypes in IR-seq and RNA-seq correlated more strongly. Clonotypes were captured by IR-seq at much higher depth and more reliably than by RNA-seq, and smaller IR-seq throughput was sufficient for identification of most shared clonotypes. Rather than purified T cells, the sorted CD138-negative fraction was a mixed bone marrow immune population. Single-read clonotypes made up around 80% of clonotypes but only approximately 4% of total reads in IR-seq, compared with roughly 70% of clonotypes and about 44% of reads in RNA-seq.

The CDR3, from cysteine to phenylalanine, totals 12 residues. Only CDR3 DNA remains: 36 bases, in frame from the first base. CDR1 and CDR2 were assigned from the germline V gene as MDHEN and SYDVKM. The receptor was isolated from a donor aged 40 or older with multiple myeloma. The sequence is built from TRBV28 and TRBJ2-1; a confident D gene designation cannot be given. Sequenced material: a population of CD138-negative cells sorted from bone marrow. In the paper's terms, the cell subset or site label means: bone marrow mononuclear cells depleted of CD138+ plasma/myeloma cells by negative magnetic selection. The nucleotides read TGTGCCAGCAGTTATCTCAACCATGAGCAGTCCTTC. Translated, it gives CASSYLNHEQSF.